A single sample is the source of the 32 T cell receptor beta chains below, sequenced in a study of cytomegalovirus exposure and HLA in healthy donors. The PCR ran on 60 Vbeta and 13 Jbeta primers. Measured with immunoSEQ multiplex PCR; TCRdb has only the in-frame clones, and not every one. This table holds about 170,000 clones, about four fifths found once. Sequenced input: PBMCs. All receptors derive from a woman aged 50 to 60 in good health and CMV-seropositive.

This chain joins TRBV5-1 and TRBJ2-1; 8 bases align to TRBD1. The CDR3 runs to 14 residues. V lost 5 bases and J lost 9; bases outside the gene matches: 10. Germline CDR1 SGHRS, CDR2 YFSETQ. CDR3 residues: CASSKTQGAGEQFF. The CDR3 DNA reads as TGCGCCAGCAGTAAAACTCAGGGGGCGGGTGAGCAGTTCTTC.

A few counts support this clone. The CDR3: CASSTGLEGGNQPQHF. DNA for the CDR3: TGTGCCAGCAGTACGGGTCTGGAGGGAGGCAATCAGCCCCAGCATTTT. The chain links TRBV28 to TRBJ1-5; D not certain. V dropped 5 bases and J dropped 2 bases, with 16 bases sitting between them. This CDR3 region has 16 residues. Germline V gene sequence: CDR1 MDHEN, CDR2 SYDVKM.

This clone was recorded a few times. The chain carries TRBV18 and TRBJ1-1; no definite D call. The CDR3 is 14 residues long. Trimming pared 6 bases from V and 8 bases from J, leaving 19 bases between. Germline CDR1 and CDR2: KGHSH and LQKENI. The chain's CDR3 is CASSPGSQRLEAFF. The CDR3 nucleotides read TGTGCCAGCTCTCCCGGATCCCAGAGACTAGAAGCTTTCTTT.

The CDR3 loop reads CASSESSGRVEQYF. CDR3 DNA: TGCGCCAGCAGCGAATCTAGCGGGAGAGTCGAGCAGTACTTC. The chain has TRBV5-1 and TRBJ2-7; 10 bases agree with TRBD2. Germline V CDR1 and CDR2: SGHRS, YFSETQ. V lost 4 bases and J lost 6; bases outside the gene matches: 7. The CDR3 is 14 amino acids.

This chain connects TRBV6-5 to TRBJ2-5; perhaps TRBD2 as D (7 bases). With the DNA end fitting TRBJ2-7 better, the J assignment may be wrong. This CDR3 has 15 residues. The germline gives CDR1 MNHEY, CDR2 SVGAGI. DNA for the CDR3: TGTGCCAGCAGTCAGGGGAGGGGTATCGGAGACGAGCAGTACTTC. This gives the protein CASSQGRGIGDEQYF.

This chain links TRBV28 with TRBJ2-7, with 8 bases identical to TRBD1. The CDR3 has 12 residues. Germline CDR1 MDHEN, CDR2 SYDVKM. Trimming took 11 bases from V and 1 from J; bases not matched to a gene: 4. CDR3 coding DNA: TGTGCCTCAGGGACAGGATCCTACGAGCAGTACTTC. It translates to CASGTGSYEQYF.

This clone was recorded a few times. This chain uses TRBV15 with TRBJ2-1, with a possible D match to TRBD1 (6 bases). The ends were cut back, 7 bases at V and 4 bases at J, with 17 bases in the middle. This CDR3 contains 15 residues. Germline V lookup: CDR1 LNHNV, CDR2 YYDKDF (reference sequence). CDR3: CATTNRDTLYNEQFF. The CDR3 bases are TGTGCCACCACAAATCGGGACACCCTGTACAATGAGCAGTTCTTC.

As concerns this clone: This CDR3 fails to terminate in the conserved phenylalanine or tryptophan, so it likely reflects a read error. V is TRBV9 and J is TRBJ1-5; D might be TRBD1 (5 bases). The length of the CDR3 is 13 residues. Germline CDR1 reads SGDLS; CDR2 reads YYNGEE. Trimming took 7 bases from V and 9 from J, leaving 17 bases between them. CDR3 coding DNA: TGTGCCAGCGGGGGGGGTGGAGTAGGGCCCCAGCATTCT. It translates to CASGGGGVGPQHS.

V and J are TRBV6-5 and TRBJ2-7; D may be TRBD2 (6 bases). Per the germline V gene, CDR1 is MNHEY and CDR2 is SVGAGI. This CDR3 has 13 amino acids. V lost 7 bases to trimming and J lost 3 bases, with 13 bases between them. Here the CDR3 reads CASKTRDFYEQYF. In DNA form, the CDR3 reads TGTGCCAGCAAAACCCGGGACTTCTACGAGCAGTACTTC.

This clone has a handful of counts. The V call is TRBV2, the J call TRBJ2-7; a weak D match, TRBD1 (6 bases). CDR1 and CDR2 from the germline V gene are SNHLY and FYNNEI. There are 14 residues in the CDR3. V lost 7 bases and J lost 2, with 15 bases in between. CDR3 protein: CASTKTGLPYEQYF. The CDR3 DNA sequence: TGTGCCAGCACCAAAACAGGGTTACCCTACGAGCAGTACTTC.

The CDR3 DNA sequence: TGTGCCAGCAGTTCCCCAGGGGGCCGAAAGGGTTTCTTT. Residues: CASSSPGGRKGFF. V is TRBV28 and J is TRBJ1-1, with 8 bases lining up with TRBD1. Germline V gene data show CDR1 as MDHEN and CDR2 as SYDVKM. J lost 13 bases, V lost 4 bases, and 11 bases had no gene match. The CDR3 has 13 residues.

The chain is built from TRBV10-3 and TRBJ1-1; D is possibly TRBD1 (6 bases). The CDR3 loop spans 13 amino acids. Trimming pared 5 bases from V and 2 bases from J, leaving 9 bases between. Germline V CDR1 and CDR2: ENHRY, SYGVKD. Written as DNA, the CDR3 is TGTGCCATCAGTTTAGGGGGAAACACTGAAGCTTTCTTT. It specifies CAISLGGNTEAFF.

The chain joins TRBV28 to TRBJ2-7; no firm D call. The CDR3 runs 12 residues. The V and J ends lost 3 bases and 3 bases respectively, with 6 bases between them. Germline V lookup: CDR1 MDHEN, CDR2 SYDVKM. CDR3 sequence reads: CASSLRSYEQYF. Written as DNA, the CDR3 is TGTGCCAGCAGTTTGAGGAGCTACGAGCAGTACTTC.

As concerns this clone: A read error may account for a junction end that differs from germline. This chain connects TRBV7-7 to TRBJ2-5, with D perhaps matching TRBD2 (6 bases). CDR1 is SSHAT and CDR2 is FNYEAQ in the germline V gene (reference sequence). The CDR3 totals 15 residues. The CDR3 region has the DNA TGTGCTAGCAGCTTTCAAGGGACTCACCAAGAGACCCAGTACTTC. Translation: CASSFQGTHQETQYF.

The gene calls are TRBV15 and TRBJ2-5; TRBD1 might be the D (5 bases). V shed 0 bases and J shed 5 bases, with 16 bases lying between them. CDR1 and CDR2 (germline): LNHNV, YYDKDF (reference sequence). This CDR3 is 16 amino acids long. In DNA, the CDR3 is TGTGCCACCAGCAGAGATTCCCAGGGTAATGGGGAGACCCAGTACTTC. Translating gives CATSRDSQGNGETQYF. Filled out from reference TRBV15 and TRBJ2-5, the complete variable domain reads DAMVIQNPRYQVTQFGKPVTLSCSQTLNHNVMYWYQQKSSQAPKLLFHYYDKDFNNEADTPDNFQSRRPNTSFCFLDIRSPGLGDTAMYLCATSRDSQGNGETQYFGPGTRLLVL.

This clone appeared once. The chain has TRBV15 and TRBJ2-7; TRBD2 agrees at 7 bases. V trimming: 5 bases; J trimming: 2 bases; junction bases outside the gene matches: 9. The CDR3 has 15 amino acids. Germline loops: CDR1 LNHNV, CDR2 YYDKDF (reference sequence). The CDR3 loop reads CATSPNEGGPYEQYF. The CDR3 DNA reads as TGTGCCACCAGCCCTAACGAGGGAGGGCCCTACGAGCAGTACTTC.

The chain joins TRBV28 to TRBJ1-4; D uncertain. With 4 bases removed from V and 0 bases from J, the gap between germline ends came to 12 bases. Germline loops: CDR1 MDHEN, CDR2 SYDVKM. This CDR3 comprises 16 residues. In DNA form, the CDR3 reads TGTGCCAGCAGTTCCCTCGGGTCAACAACTAATGAAAAACTGTTTTTT. This gives the protein CASSSLGSTTNEKLFF.

This chain uses TRBV19 with TRBJ1-4; 8 bases are a match to TRBD1. The CDR3 loop spans 13 amino acids. J lost 8 bases, V lost 5 bases, and 4 bases had no gene match. Looked up from germline, CDR1 is LNHDA and CDR2 is SQIVND (reference sequence). In nucleotides, the CDR3 is TGTGCCAGTAGTGATCAGGGGGCAGAAAAACTGTTTTTT. Its protein is CASSDQGAEKLFF.

V gene TRBV7-3 combines with J gene TRBJ2-5, with 8 bases that match TRBD2. The V gene end was trimmed by 5 bases and the J gene end by 1 base; junction bases not matched to a gene: 9. Germline CDR1 and CDR2: SGHTA and FQGTGA. The CDR3 consists of 16 residues. CDR3 in amino acids: CASSDLGTRSQETQYF. CDR3 bases: TGTGCCAGCAGCGATTTGGGGACTAGGAGCCAAGAGACCCAGTACTTC.

This sequence joins TRBV28 and TRBJ2-3, with D maybe TRBD2 (5 bases). Germline values: CDR1 MDHEN, CDR2 SYDVKM. The CDR3 contains 15 residues. V was clipped by 1 base and J by 3 bases, with 11 bases between them. The CDR3 region is CASSLFGLRTDTQYF. CDR3 nucleotides: TGTGCCAGCAGTTTATTTGGACTTCGGACAGATACGCAGTATTTT. Combining the CDR3 with reference TRBV28 and TRBJ2-3 gives the whole variable domain DVKVTQSSRYLVKRTGEKVFLECVQDMDHENMFWYRQDPGLGLRLIYFSYDVKMKEKGDIPEGYSVSREKKERFSLILESASTNQTSMYLCASSLFGLRTDTQYFGPGTRLTVL.

V gene TRBV11-2 combines with J gene TRBJ2-1; tentatively, D is TRBD2 (6 bases). This CDR3 has 12 amino acids. V was clipped by 1 base and J by 12 bases, with 10 bases between them. CDR1 and CDR2 from the germline V gene are SGHAT and FQNNGV. CDR3 nucleotides: TGTGCCAGCAGCTTAGTGGGGGGTGGGCAGTTCTTC. Translating it yields CASSLVGGGQFF.

The CDR3 is CASSLKRASGSLTDTQYF. The CDR3 region has the DNA TGTGCCAGCAGCTTGAAGAGGGCTAGCGGGAGTCTAACAGATACGCAGTATTTT. The chain carries TRBV13 and TRBJ2-3, with 10 bases that match TRBD2. The ends lost 3 bases at V and 3 bases at J; junction bases unmatched: 12. This CDR3 region has 18 residues. Germline V gene sequence: CDR1 PRHDT, CDR2 FYEKMQ (reference sequence).

This clone has just one count. This chain uses TRBV7-9 with TRBJ2-7; D may be TRBD1 (6 bases). The CDR3 sequence is 17 residues long. The ends were cut back, 5 bases at V and 0 bases at J, with 20 bases in the middle. Germline V gene data show CDR1 as SEHNR and CDR2 as FQNEAQ (reference sequence). The CDR3 loop is CASSPDRLMQFSYEQYF. The CDR3 DNA reads as TGTGCCAGCAGCCCAGACAGGCTAATGCAATTCTCCTACGAGCAGTACTTC. Complete variable domain (other parts from reference TRBV7-9 and TRBJ2-7): DTGVSQNPRHKITKRGQNVTFRCDPISEHNRLYWYRQTLGQGPEFLTYFQNEAQLEKSRLLSDRFSAERPKGSFSTLEIQRTEQGDSAMYLCASSPDRLMQFSYEQYFGPGTRLTVT.

This clone came up a few times. CDR3 coding DNA: TGTGCCAGCAGTGAAGACCGGGAGCGCTACGAGCAGTACTTC. It specifies CASSEDRERYEQYF. The chain is built from TRBV6-5 and TRBJ2-7; the D gene is possibly TRBD2 (6 bases). The germline V and J ends were trimmed by 5 bases and 3 bases, with 14 bases remaining between them. Germline CDR1 reads MNHEY; CDR2 reads SVGAGI. The CDR3 totals 14 residues.

This chain links TRBV7-2 with TRBJ1-5; TRBD1 matches 7 bases. Germline CDR1 SGHTA, CDR2 FQGNSA. The V segment lost 2 bases and the J segment 6 bases; nucleotides outside the gene matches: 7. The CDR3 covers 15 residues. CDR3 loop: CASSLNQQGTQPQHF. DNA for the CDR3: TGTGCCAGCAGCTTAAATCAACAGGGGACTCAGCCCCAGCATTTT.

A single count supports this clone. The junction departs from the called germline gene at one end, perhaps through a read error. The V and J genes are TRBV9 and TRBJ2-1; 8 bases fit TRBD1. Germline V lookup: CDR1 SGDLS, CDR2 YYNGEE. There are 14 residues in the CDR3. Written as DNA, the CDR3 is TGTGCCATCAGCGGACAGGGTGCCTACAATGAGCAGTTCTTC. As protein: CAISGQGAYNEQFF. The full variable domain, rest sourced from reference TRBV9 and TRBJ2-1, is DSGVTQTPKHLITATGQRVTLRCSPRSGDLSVYWYQQSLDQGLQFLIQYYNGEERAKGNILERFSAQQFPDLHSELNLSSLELGDSALYFCAISGQGAYNEQFFGPGTRLTVL.

This sequence joins TRBV28 and TRBJ2-7; D possibly corresponds to TRBD1 (6 bases). This CDR3 region has 15 residues. V lost 3 bases to trimming and J lost 0 bases, with 12 bases between them. From germline, CDR1 is MDHEN and CDR2 SYDVKM. The CDR3 DNA follows: TGTGCCAGCAGTTTCCAGGGGCCATTCTCCTACGAGCAGTACTTC. This sequence encodes CASSFQGPFSYEQYF.

This clone is a singleton in its sample. In nucleotides, the CDR3 is TGCAGCGGGAGGACAGGGGGCGAGCAGTACTTC. Translation gives CSGRTGGEQYF. J is TRBJ2-7 and V is TRBV29-1; 10 positions agree with TRBD1. CDR1 SQVTM and CDR2 ANQGSEA come from the germline V gene. Trimming took 7 bases from V and 6 from J; bases not matched to a gene: 3. The CDR3 extends over 11 amino acids.

A few counts support this clone. The V and J genes are TRBV2 and TRBJ1-3; no clear D gene. The CDR3 contains 15 residues. Germline V gene data show CDR1 as SNHLY and CDR2 as FYNNEI. Trimming cost V 7 bases and J 0 bases, with 13 bases left between them. In DNA form, the CDR3 reads TGTGCCAGCACATTTGACTGGAACTCTGGAAACACCATATATTTT. Translating gives CASTFDWNSGNTIYF.

The chain carries TRBV15 and TRBJ2-3; 8 positions match TRBD2. CDR1 LNHNV and CDR2 YYDKDF come from the germline V gene (reference sequence). The CDR3 covers 15 residues. Trimming at V came to 2 bases and at J to 4 bases, leaving 5 bases not matched to a gene. The CDR3 nucleotides read TGTGCCACCAGCAGATCCCGGGGGGGCCCAGATACGCAGTATTTT. Residues: CATSRSRGGPDTQYF. Drawing the rest from reference TRBV15 and TRBJ2-3, the complete variable domain is DAMVIQNPRYQVTQFGKPVTLSCSQTLNHNVMYWYQQKSSQAPKLLFHYYDKDFNNEADTPDNFQSRRPNTSFCFLDIRSPGLGDTAMYLCATSRSRGGPDTQYFGPGTRLTVL.

This clone was recorded only once. The genes are TRBV5-1 and TRBJ1-4; 8 nucleotides align to TRBD1. CDR3 length equals 17 residues. Germline trimming cut 8 bases from V and 4 bases from J; bases unmatched to any gene: 16. Germline V gene lookup returns CDR1 SGHRS and CDR2 YFSETQ. The CDR3 coding sequence is TGCGCCAGGGGGGGGCGGGGGACAGGTCTTTTTAATGAAAAACTGTTTTTT. Translated, it gives CARGGRGTGLFNEKLFF.

J is TRBJ1-1 and V is TRBV9; D is unclear. Germline lookup yields CDR1 SGDLS and CDR2 YYNGEE. The V end was cut by 0 bases, the J end by 1 base, with 7 bases between. This CDR3 comprises 14 residues. CDR3 amino acids: CASSVGAENTEAFF. The DNA for the CDR3 is TGTGCCAGCAGCGTAGGCGCGGAGAACACTGAAGCTTTCTTT.